This T cell receptor beta chain derives from a study of cytomegalovirus exposure and HLA in healthy donors. Amplification used 60 Vbeta primers and 13 Jbeta primers. In the study's own analysis: Among the unique TCR beta chains that a later analysis counted, around 72 million in all, about 11 million were shared. Here immunoSEQ multiplex PCR was the method, and the copy in TCRdb shows in-frame clones only, minus some. V and J calls and clone size are copied from that table; D and trimming were computed from the DNA. The table has some 91,000 clones, around 77% seen once. This clone was observed a handful of times. CDR3 size: 15 residues. The V end was cut by 3 bases, the J end by 2 bases, with 13 bases between. Germline lookup yields CDR1 KGHSH and CDR2 LQKENI.

This receptor was identified in a man aged 40-55 years in good health and CMV-seronegative. Material for sequencing was PBMCs. The chain couples TRBV18 to TRBJ1-2, with D perhaps matching TRBD1 (6 bases). The CDR3 sequence is CASSPAQGQNYGYTF. In nucleotides, the CDR3 is TGTGCCAGCTCACCCGCCCAGGGGCAGAACTATGGCTACACCTTC.